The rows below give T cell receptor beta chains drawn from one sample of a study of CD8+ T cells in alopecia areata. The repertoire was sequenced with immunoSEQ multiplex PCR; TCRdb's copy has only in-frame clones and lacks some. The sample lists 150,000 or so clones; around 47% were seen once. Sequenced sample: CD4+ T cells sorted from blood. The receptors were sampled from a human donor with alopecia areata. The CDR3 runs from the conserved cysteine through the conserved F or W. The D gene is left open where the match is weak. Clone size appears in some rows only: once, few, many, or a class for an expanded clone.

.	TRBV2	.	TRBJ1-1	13	CASSGLMNTEAFF	TGTGCCAGCAGTGGTCTCATGAACACTGAAGCTTTCTTT
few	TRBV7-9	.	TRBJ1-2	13	CASSWGPRYGYTF	TGTGCCAGCAGCTGGGGCCCGCGATATGGCTACACCTTC
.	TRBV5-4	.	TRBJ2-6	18	CASSLGGATTWGANVLTF	TGTGCCAGCAGCTTGGGAGGGGCCACCACGTGGGGGGCCAACGTCCTGACTTTC
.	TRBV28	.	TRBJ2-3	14	CASSFGLSRDTQYF	TGTGCCAGCAGTTTCGGCCTTAGCCGAGATACGCAGTATTTT
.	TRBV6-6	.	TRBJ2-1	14	CASRPGHGLDEQFF	TGTGCCAGCAGACCGGGCCATGGGCTAGATGAGCAGTTCTTC
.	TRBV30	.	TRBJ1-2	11	CALRARDGYTF	TGTGCCTTAAGGGCCAGGGACGGCTACACCTTC
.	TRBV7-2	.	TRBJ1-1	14	CASSLRGPITEAFF	TGTGCCAGCAGCTTAAGGGGTCCAATCACTGAAGCTTTCTTT
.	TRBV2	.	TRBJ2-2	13	CASSRRDAGELFF	TGTGCCAGCAGTCGACGCGACGCCGGGGAGCTGTTTTTT
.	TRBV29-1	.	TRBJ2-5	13	CSVVGRVQETQYF	TGCAGCGTTGTAGGCAGGGTCCAAGAGACCCAGTACTTC
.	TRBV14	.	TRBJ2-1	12	CASSQEAGRQFF	TGTGCCAGCAGCCAAGAGGCAGGTCGGCAGTTCTTC
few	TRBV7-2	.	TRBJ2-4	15	CASSLIGSGKNIQYF	TGTGCCAGCAGCTTAATAGGGTCAGGCAAAAACATTCAGTACTTC
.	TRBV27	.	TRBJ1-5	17	CASSRKPDGASNQPQHF	TGTGCCAGCAGTCGGAAACCCGACGGGGCTAGCAATCAGCCCCAGCATTTT
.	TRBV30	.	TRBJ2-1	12	CAWTQGHNEQFF	TGTGCCTGGACACAGGGACACAATGAGCAGTTCTTC
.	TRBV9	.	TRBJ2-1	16	CASSSPWAGSNNEQFF	TGTGCCAGCAGCTCCCCTTGGGCGGGATCTAATAATGAGCAGTTCTTC